Listed here are 8 T cell receptor beta chains from one sample, sequenced in a study of shared T cell receptors in the human thymus. Sequencing was performed with immunoSEQ multiplex PCR; in TCRdb, only in-frame clones are kept and a portion is missing. The sample lists fewer than 700,000 clones, roughly 88% occurring once. These data also formed part of another study, on human thymus T cells.

The sequencing input was thymocytes. All receptors come from a boy under three years old with a congenital heart defect.

The chain carries TRBV14 and TRBJ1-3; perhaps TRBD1 as D (5 bases). The CDR3 runs to 17 residues. Germline loops: CDR1 SGHDN, CDR2 FVKESK. V shed 0 bases and J shed 0 bases, with 12 bases lying between them. CDR3 bases: TGTGCCAGCAGCCAAGATAAAGGGGCCGCCTCTGGAAACACCATATATTTT. It translates to CASSQDKGAASGNTIYF.

The chain couples TRBV28 to TRBJ2-7, with 7 bases that match TRBD2. The trim removed 6 bases at V and 2 bases at J, leaving 13 bases unmatched. Germline loops: CDR1 MDHEN, CDR2 SYDVKM. This CDR3 region has 16 residues. The CDR3 DNA reads TGTGCCAGCAGACCGCCTAGCGGATTCCTAACCTACGAGCAGTACTTC. It codes for CASRPPSGFLTYEQYF.

The rearrangement joins TRBV5-1 to TRBJ2-2, with D possibly matching TRBD2 (6 bases). The V end lost 5 bases, the J end lost 5 bases, and 19 bases lay between the germline ends. Germline V gives CDR1 SGHRS, CDR2 YFSETQ. The CDR3 is made up of 16 amino acids. The CDR3 region is CASRETGVLDTGELFF. The CDR3 DNA reads TGCGCCAGCAGGGAAACGGGAGTCCTAGATACCGGGGAGCTGTTTTTT.

The chain uses TRBV7-9 and TRBJ2-2, with D unresolved. V shed 4 bases and J shed 0 bases, with 9 bases lying between them. The CDR3 consists of 15 residues. Germline V lookup: CDR1 SEHNR, CDR2 FQNEAQ (reference sequence). The DNA for the CDR3 is TGTGCCAGCAGCTCGAGGTGGGCGAACACCGGGGAGCTGTTTTTT. Amino acids: CASSSRWANTGELFF.

This clone showed up just once. The chain uses TRBV11-1 and TRBJ2-7, with 9 bases fitting TRBD2. The CDR3 loop spans 13 amino acids. V gave up 5 bases and J gave up 3 bases; unmatched junction bases: 2. Germline assignment: CDR1 SGHAT and CDR2 FQDESV (reference sequence). CDR3 nucleotide sequence: TGTGCCAGCAGCCAGACTAGCGGCTACGAGCAGTACTTC. This encodes CASSQTSGYEQYF.

This chain uses TRBV5-1 with TRBJ2-5; TRBD2 matches at 7 bases. V gave up 2 bases and J gave up 1 base; unmatched junction bases: 5. The CDR3 covers 15 residues. Germline values: CDR1 SGHRS, CDR2 YFSETQ. CDR3 nucleotides: TGCGCCAGCAGCTTAGCGGGGAGGGTCCAAGAGACCCAGTACTTC. It translates to CASSLAGRVQETQYF.

In nucleotides, the CDR3 is TGTGCCAGCAGCGTCTCCGGGACTAGCGACCCAACTTGCACAGATACGCAGTATTTT. As protein: CASSVSGTSDPTCTDTQYF. This chain joins TRBV9 and TRBJ2-3; 10 bases agree with TRBD2. Germline CDR1 reads SGDLS; CDR2 reads YYNGEE. Losses at the gene ends were 2 bases for V and 1 base for J; bases not matched to a gene: 13. The CDR3 is 19 amino acids.

The chain has TRBV27 and TRBJ2-3, with no clear D. Germline-derived CDR1 and CDR2 are MNHEY and SMNVEV (reference sequence). Trimming shortened V by 5 bases and J by 5 bases, and 23 bases separated the two germline ends. The CDR3 has 17 residues. This CDR3 reads CASSPSPGSPELDTQYF. The CDR3 nucleotides read TGTGCCAGCAGTCCATCCCCCGGGTCGCCAGAGCTAGATACGCAGTATTTT.